This T cell receptor (beta chain) was documented in a study of early T cells in non-severe SARS-CoV-2 infection. Unique molecular identifiers were affixed to single, distinct cDNA molecules. TCRdb re-analysed the 5' RACE reads in MiXCR, keeping a single row per CDR3 protein. Among nearly 45,000 distinct CDR3 sequences listed, approximately 10% were seen once. This clonotype has more than one count but fewer than ten. The target antigen is unknown. The CDR3 spans 14 residues. Trimming pared 2 bases from V and 3 bases from J, leaving 12 bases between. Germline V gene sequence: CDR1 DFQATT, CDR2 SNEGSKA (reference sequence). General study points: Private and CD4 specificities were missed by VDJdb matching, which favored anti-spike CD8 responses.

The chain employs TRBV20-1 and TRBJ2-3; D unresolved. Sequencing was performed on whole blood. This clonotype originated in an adult who was a healthcare worker with PCR-confirmed SARS-CoV-2 infection or an uninfected control (not recorded which). CDR3 sequence reads: CSARLTVGTDTQYF. The CDR3 bases are TGCAGTGCTAGATTAACAGTGGGTACAGATACGCAGTATTTT.